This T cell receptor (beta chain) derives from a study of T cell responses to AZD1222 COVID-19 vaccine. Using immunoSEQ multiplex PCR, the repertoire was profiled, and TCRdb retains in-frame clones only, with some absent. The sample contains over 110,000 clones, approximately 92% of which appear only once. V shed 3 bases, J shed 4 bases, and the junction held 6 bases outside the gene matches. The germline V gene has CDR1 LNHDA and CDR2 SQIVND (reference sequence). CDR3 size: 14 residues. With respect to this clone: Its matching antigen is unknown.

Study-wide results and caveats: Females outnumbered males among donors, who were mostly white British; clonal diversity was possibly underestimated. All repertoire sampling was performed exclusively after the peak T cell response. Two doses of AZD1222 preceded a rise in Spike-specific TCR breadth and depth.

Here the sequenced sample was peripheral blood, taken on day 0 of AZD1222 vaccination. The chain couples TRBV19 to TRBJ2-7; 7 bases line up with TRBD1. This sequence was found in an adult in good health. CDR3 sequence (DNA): TGTGCCAGTAGTATCCGGACAGGCAGGTACGAGCAGTACTTC. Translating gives CASSIRTGRYEQYF.